These 14 T cell receptor beta chains originate from one sample sequenced in a study of blood T cells in healthy people across ages. Primed by a sample-barcoded 5' primer and a J-beta primer mix, a second PCR proceeded for about 6 to 11 cycles. TCRdb re-derived calls from the 5' RACE reads in MiXCR, one entry per CDR3 protein. The top ten hold approximately 22% of the sample, which has approximately 1,700,000 distinct CDR3 sequences, 30% to 40% seen once. Sequenced material: blood. All receptors come from a human donor in good health.

CDR3 amino acids: CSAGPWDRRGTGEQFF. The CDR3 DNA reads as TGCAGTGCCGGCCCTTGGGACAGACGTGGCACTGGTGAGCAGTTCTTC. The chain is built from TRBV20-1 and TRBJ2-1, with 7 bases matching TRBD1. J lost 9 bases, V lost 6 bases, and 20 bases had no gene match. This CDR3 comprises 16 residues. CDR1 is DFQATT and CDR2 is SNEGSKA in the germline V gene (reference sequence).

Note on this clonotype: One end of the junction does not line up with germline, which may come from a read error. The V gene is TRBV4-3, the J gene TRBJ2-7; 11 nucleotides match TRBD2. Germline V CDR1 and CDR2: LGHNA, YSLEER. The CDR3 contains 15 residues. The chain's CDR3 is CASNQGTSGGYEQYF. As DNA, the CDR3 is TGCGCCAGCAACCAAGGTACTAGCGGGGGCTACGAGCAGTACTTC.

This rearrangement joins TRBV4-1 to TRBJ1-1; 7 bases line up with TRBD1. Germline CDR1 MGHRA, CDR2 YSYEKL. The CDR3 runs 16 residues. Germline trimming cut 1 base from V and 2 bases from J; bases unmatched to any gene: 7. The CDR3 nucleotides read TGCGCCAGCAGCCAAGTTGGACCAGGGGGAAACACTGAAGCTTTCTTT. Translating it yields CASSQVGPGGNTEAFF.

Only a few counts were recorded for this clonotype. The V gene is TRBV20-1, the J gene TRBJ1-2; unclear D gene. The CDR3 runs 12 residues. V was shortened by 7 bases and J by 4 bases, with 13 bases between the two germline ends. Germline loops: CDR1 DFQATT, CDR2 SNEGSKA (reference sequence). CDR3 sequence (DNA): TGCAGTGTCAACCAACAGAGCTATGGCTACACCTTC. It codes for CSVNQQSYGYTF.

This clonotype was counted a few times. The chain uses TRBV7-3 and TRBJ1-1; possibly TRBD1 for D (5 bases). CDR1 is SGHTA and CDR2 is FQGTGA in the germline V gene. The CDR3 loop spans 14 amino acids. Trimming pared 2 bases from V and 3 bases from J, leaving 10 bases between. CDR3 coding DNA: TGTGCCAGCAGCTTAGGCAGGGACCACACTGAAGCTTTCTTT. It codes for CASSLGRDHTEAFF. The full variable domain, completed using reference TRBV7-3 and TRBJ1-1, is GAGVSQTPSNKVTEKGKYVELRCDPISGHTALYWYRQSLGQGPEFLIYFQGTGAADDSGLPNDRFFAVRPEGSVSTLKIQRTERGDSAVYLCASSLGRDHTEAFFGQGTRLTVV.

This chain joins TRBV12-3 or TRBV12-4 and TRBJ2-7; tentatively, D is TRBD1 (6 bases). V gave up 1 base and J gave up 4 bases, with 14 bases separating them. The CDR3 length is 15 residues. CDR3 DNA: TGTGCCAGCAGTTTAGGCGACAGGCCGGGATACGAGCAGTACTTC. Translation: CASSLGDRPGYEQYF.

This clonotype was picked up a small number of times. At one of its ends the junction is not consistent with the germline gene, which may arise from a read error. V is TRBV7-2 and J is TRBJ1-3; D is unresolved. CDR1 is SGHTA and CDR2 is FQGNSA in the germline V gene. There are 16 residues in the CDR3. The chain's CDR3 is CASSLVRAFSGNTTYF. CDR3 in DNA: TGTGCCAGCAGCTTAGTTCGGGCCTTCTCTGGAAACACCACATATTTT.

This clonotype came up a few times. The chain joins TRBV4-1 to TRBJ2-5; D call uncertain. This CDR3 contains 14 residues. V was cut by 4 bases and J by 11 bases, with 20 bases left in between. Germline assignment: CDR1 MGHRA and CDR2 YSYEKL. CDR3 nucleotide sequence: TGCGCCAGCAGCCGGGGTACCCTCGCGGACGGGCAGTACTTC. This translates into CASSRGTLADGQYF.

This clonotype occurred once. The V and J genes are TRBV24-1 and TRBJ1-6; 7 bases match TRBD1. The CDR3 totals 17 residues. Trimming removed 5 bases from V and 8 bases from J; junction bases left unmatched: 14. Looked up from germline, CDR1 is KGHDR and CDR2 is SFDVKD. CDR3 coding DNA: TGTGCCACCAGTGCCGGGACAGAGGAGAATTCAGATTCACCCCTCCACTTT. Translated, it gives CATSAGTEENSDSPLHF.

This chain links TRBV24-1 with TRBJ2-5; unclear D gene. Germline V lookup: CDR1 KGHDR, CDR2 SFDVKD. The V gene lost 6 bases and the J gene lost 5 bases, with 12 bases spanning the gap. This CDR3 contains 13 residues. In DNA form, the CDR3 reads TGTGCCACCAGTCCCCTGGCCGGGGAGACCCAGTACTTC. It specifies CATSPLAGETQYF.

This clonotype has more than one count but fewer than ten. V and J are TRBV4-3 and TRBJ2-1; TRBD2 agrees at 7 bases. From germline, CDR1 is LGHNA and CDR2 YSLEER. J gave up 8 bases and V 4 bases, and 5 bases lay outside the gene matches. The CDR3 is 13 residues long. CDR3: CASSLQTSDEQFF. CDR3 nucleotides: TGCGCCAGCAGCCTTCAAACTAGCGATGAGCAGTTCTTC.

There are a few counts of this clonotype. The CDR3 bases are TGCAGTGCTCATGGGGGGCCGTACCAAGAGACCCAGTACTTC. Translated, it gives CSAHGGPYQETQYF. The chain links TRBV20-1 to TRBJ2-5; D may be TRBD1 or TRBD2 (6 bases each). CDR1 and CDR2 (germline): DFQATT, SNEGSKA (reference sequence). Trimming cost V 5 bases and J 0 bases, with 13 bases left between them. The CDR3 has 14 amino acids.

CDR3 DNA: TGTGCCAGCAGCTTAGCGTGGGGACAGGGGGGAACAGCTTTCTTT. Its translation is CASSLAWGQGGTAFF. The chain links TRBV7-2 to TRBJ1-1, with TRBD1 matching over 11 bases. V shed 0 bases, J shed 10 bases, and the junction held 7 bases outside the gene matches. CDR1 SGHTA and CDR2 FQGNSA come from the germline V gene. The CDR3 is made up of 15 amino acids.

The V call is TRBV28, the J call TRBJ2-3; D gene unclear. V lost 8 bases and J 1 base, leaving 7 bases between the germline ends. Germline CDR1 is MDHEN and CDR2 is SYDVKM. The CDR3 totals 12 residues. The CDR3 nucleotides read TGTGCCAGCGAAGGCGGCACAGATACGCAGTATTTT. This gives the protein CASEGGTDTQYF.